The source of this T cell receptor (beta chain) is a study of CD8 T cells in ankylosing spondylitis. Regarding the study as a whole: Certain motif variants had earlier been reported in reactive arthritis synovial fluid and blood. CD8+ cells made up the disease-linked clones, which were relatively rare in peripheral blood. There was reportedly significant enrichment of clones that were disease-linked in matched ankylosing spondylitis synovial fluid. Ankylosing spondylitis blood appeared to carry a characteristic TCR beta motif of roughly 8 highly homologous variants.

Preparation of TCR beta libraries was done by quantitative 5'-RACE with molecular barcodes. TCRdb redid the calling of the 5' RACE reads with MiXCR, one entry per CDR3 protein. The table shows 450,000 to 550,000 distinct CDR3 sequences, with about 5.7% occurring only once. As concerns this clonotype: Its antigen is undetermined.

CDR1 KGHSH and CDR2 LQKENI come from the germline V gene. The V and J ends lost 2 bases and 6 bases, in that order; junction bases with no gene match: 7. This CDR3 spans 16 amino acids. The rearrangement links TRBV18 to TRBJ1-4, with 9 bases identical to TRBD1. This sequence was found in a male donor with ankylosing spondylitis. Sequencing used blood, either unsorted or a sorted T cell fraction (not recorded which). The CDR3 protein is CASSPSPGQGDEKLFF. CDR3 nucleotides: TGTGCCAGCTCACCATCACCGGGACAGGGTGATGAAAAACTGTTTTTT.